This T cell receptor beta chain was recorded in a study of blood T cell dynamics during melanoma immunotherapy. General study results and limits: It remained unknown if the driving T cell clones were melanoma-specific.

This table comes from immunoSEQ multiplex PCR, and its TCRdb copy is limited to in-frame clones, with some not included. This repertoire shows some 5,900 clones, about four fifths found once; its top ten account for 10%. CDR3 size: 14 residues. V was pared by 3 bases and J by 3 bases, with 13 bases between. Germline V gene sequence: CDR1 SGHKS, CDR2 YYEKEE (reference sequence). Time point indicated: week 3, after first cycle of checkpoint inhibitor. A word on this clone: Its cognate antigen is unknown.

The source was blood, collected from a patient treated with checkpoint blockade. The clonotype originates from a human donor with melanoma. This sequence joins TRBV5-5 and TRBJ2-7; D might be TRBD1 (6 bases). The CDR3 sequence: CASSSLDRRYEQYF. In DNA, the CDR3 is TGTGCCAGCAGCTCCCTTGACAGGCGCTACGAGCAGTACTTC.